The 11 T cell receptor beta chains below all came from one sample that was sequenced in a study of identical twins. TCRdb analysed the 5' RACE reads with MiXCR anew, one entry per CDR3 protein. Of 430,000 or so distinct CDR3 sequences listed, roughly 24% were seen once; the top ten hold about 2.9%. The same sample was also studied in work on T cells expressing NK-cell markers.

Sequencing was performed on CD4+ T cells sorted from blood. Receptors were obtained from a young woman in good health.

This clonotype was seen only a few times. CDR3 sequence: CASSQIPPEFF. The CDR3 DNA is TGCGCCAGCAGCCAAATCCCCCCAGAGTTCTTC. J is TRBJ2-1 and V is TRBV4-3; D call uncertain. This CDR3 contains 11 residues. Trimming removed 2 bases from V and 14 bases from J, with 10 bases in between. Germline V CDR1 and CDR2: LGHNA, YSLEER.

The rearrangement joins TRBV9 to TRBJ2-5; TRBD2 might be the D (7 bases). The V and J ends lost 2 bases and 2 bases respectively, with 13 bases between them. The germline gives CDR1 SGDLS, CDR2 YYNGEE. CDR3 length: 15 amino acids. The CDR3 DNA reads TGTGCCAGCAGCGTCATGGGGGGGCTGCAAGAGACCCAGTACTTC. This gives the protein CASSVMGGLQETQYF.

The chain links TRBV6-1 to TRBJ1-6; D may be TRBD1 (5 bases). With 5 bases removed from V and 5 bases from J, the gap between germline ends came to 13 bases. Germline-derived CDR1 and CDR2 are MNHNS and SASEGT. This CDR3 has 15 amino acids. The CDR3 DNA reads TGTGCCAGCAGTCTCCTAGACAGCCATAATTCACCCCTCCACTTT. Protein: CASSLLDSHNSPLHF.

J is TRBJ2-5 and V is TRBV11-2; no firm D call. Germline V gives CDR1 SGHAT, CDR2 FQNNGV. The ends were cut back, 5 bases at V and 4 bases at J, with 14 bases in the middle. The CDR3 spans 14 residues. The CDR3 DNA reads as TGTGCCAGCAGCGAAACTATACAAGGAGAGACCCAGTACTTC. It encodes CASSETIQGETQYF.

In its sample, this clonotype was seen many times. The rearrangement uses TRBV29-1 and TRBJ2-1; D possibly corresponds to TRBD2 (7 bases). Germline CDR1 is SQVTM and CDR2 is ANQGSEA. The V end was cut by 5 bases, the J end by 7 bases, with 12 bases between. CDR3 length: 12 residues. DNA for the CDR3: TGCAGCGTTATCAGGGGAGGGAATGAGCAGTTCTTC. It translates to CSVIRGGNEQFF.

This clonotype was counted many times. The chain has TRBV6-2 or TRBV6-3 and TRBJ2-1; 9 bases are a match to TRBD2. CDR3 length equals 15 residues. Per germline, CDR1 MNHEY and CDR2 SVGEGT. Germline trimming cut 8 bases from V and 4 bases from J; bases unmatched to any gene: 9. This CDR3 reads CASLGSREGYNEQFF. In nucleotides, the CDR3 is TGTGCCAGCCTGGGTTCGCGGGAGGGTTACAATGAGCAGTTCTTC.

This clonotype was seen a few times. The chain combines TRBV10-3 with TRBJ2-7, with a possible D match to TRBD2 (5 bases). The CDR3 is 13 amino acids. V was clipped by 11 bases and J by 3 bases, with 17 bases between them. CDR1 and CDR2 from the germline V gene are ENHRY and SYGVKD. This chain's CDR3 is CAGGLGSLYEQYF. The CDR3 nucleotides are TGTGCCGGTGGCCTAGGGAGTCTCTACGAGCAGTACTTC.

V and J are TRBV29-1 and TRBJ1-2; possible D gene TRBD1, 6 bases. Trimming pared 4 bases from V and 7 bases from J, leaving 13 bases between. In germline, CDR1 is SQVTM, CDR2 ANQGSEA. CDR3 length: 12 amino acids. The CDR3 nucleotides are TGCAGCGTTGCAGGGGTAGGCGGTGGCTACACCTTC. Residues: CSVAGVGGGYTF.

This clonotype turned up a few times. The chain uses TRBV9 and TRBJ1-4; D is unresolved. CDR1 is SGDLS and CDR2 is YYNGEE in the germline V gene. Between the trimmed V and J ends, which lost 7 bases and 0 bases, there was a span of 25 bases. This CDR3 spans 19 amino acids. The CDR3 region is CASGPPPVFRPPTNEKLFF. CDR3 coding DNA: TGTGCCAGCGGTCCCCCCCCGGTCTTCAGGCCCCCAACTAATGAAAAACTGTTTTTT.

This chain links TRBV9 with TRBJ2-3; D is unclear. The V end lost 0 bases, the J end lost 5 bases, and 7 bases lay between the germline ends. The germline V gene encodes CDR1 SGDLS and CDR2 YYNGEE. The CDR3 covers 13 residues. CDR3 region: CASSVASGDTQYF. The CDR3, as DNA: TGTGCCAGCAGCGTAGCCAGTGGAGATACGCAGTATTTT.

The chain couples TRBV7-3 to TRBJ2-2, with unresolved D. V was cut by 5 bases and J by 1 base, with 14 bases left in between. This CDR3 has 16 amino acids. Looked up from germline, CDR1 is SGHTA and CDR2 is FQGTGA. The CDR3 bases are TGTGCCAGCAGCCCGGTGGGATTGCTGAACACCGGGGAGCTGTTTTTT. Its translation is CASSPVGLLNTGELFF.